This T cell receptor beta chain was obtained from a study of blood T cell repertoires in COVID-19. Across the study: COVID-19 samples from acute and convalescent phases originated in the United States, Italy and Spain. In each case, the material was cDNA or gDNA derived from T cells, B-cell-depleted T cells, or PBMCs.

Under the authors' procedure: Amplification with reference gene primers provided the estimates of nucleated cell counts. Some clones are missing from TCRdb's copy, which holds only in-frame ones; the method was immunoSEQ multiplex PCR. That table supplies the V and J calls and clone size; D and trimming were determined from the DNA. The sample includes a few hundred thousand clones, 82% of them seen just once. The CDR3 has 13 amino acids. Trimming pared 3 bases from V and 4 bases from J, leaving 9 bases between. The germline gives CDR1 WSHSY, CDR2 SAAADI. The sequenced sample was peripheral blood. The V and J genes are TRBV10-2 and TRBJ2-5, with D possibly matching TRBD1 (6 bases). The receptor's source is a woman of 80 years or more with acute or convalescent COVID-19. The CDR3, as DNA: TGCGCCAGCAGTGAACAGGGTGGAGAGACCCAGTACTTC. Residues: CASSEQGGETQYF.